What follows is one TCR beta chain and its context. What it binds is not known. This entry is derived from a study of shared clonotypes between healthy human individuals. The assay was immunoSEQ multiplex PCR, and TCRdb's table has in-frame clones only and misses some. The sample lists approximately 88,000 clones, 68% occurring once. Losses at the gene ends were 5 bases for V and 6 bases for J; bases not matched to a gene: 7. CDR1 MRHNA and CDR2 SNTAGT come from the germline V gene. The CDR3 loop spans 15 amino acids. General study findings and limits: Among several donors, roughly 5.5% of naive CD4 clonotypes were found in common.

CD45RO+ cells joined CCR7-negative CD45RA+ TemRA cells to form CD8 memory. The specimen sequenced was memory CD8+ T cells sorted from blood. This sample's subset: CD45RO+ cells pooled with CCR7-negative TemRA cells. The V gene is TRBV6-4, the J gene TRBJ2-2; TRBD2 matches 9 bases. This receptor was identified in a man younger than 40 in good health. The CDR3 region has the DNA TGTGCCAGCAGTCCCGGGCTAGCGGGACCCGGGGAGCTGTTTTTT. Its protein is CASSPGLAGPGELFF.